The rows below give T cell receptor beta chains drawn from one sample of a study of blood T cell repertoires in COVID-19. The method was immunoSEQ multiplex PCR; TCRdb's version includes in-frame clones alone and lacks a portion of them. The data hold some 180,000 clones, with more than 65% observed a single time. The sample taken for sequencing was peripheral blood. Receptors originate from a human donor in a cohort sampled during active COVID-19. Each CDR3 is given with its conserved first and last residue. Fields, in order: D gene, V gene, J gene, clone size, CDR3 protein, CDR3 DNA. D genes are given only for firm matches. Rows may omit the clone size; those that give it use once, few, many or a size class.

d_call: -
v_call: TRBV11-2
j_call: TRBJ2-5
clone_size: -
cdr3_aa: CASSAPGVRETQYF
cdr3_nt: TGTGCCAGCAGCGCCCCCGGGGTCCGGGAGACCCAGTACTTC

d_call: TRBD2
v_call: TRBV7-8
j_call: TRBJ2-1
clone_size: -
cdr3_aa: CASSRIGTSGRAGNEQFF
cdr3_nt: TGTGCCAGCAGCCGTATAGGGACTAGCGGGAGGGCCGGGAATGAGCAGTTCTTC

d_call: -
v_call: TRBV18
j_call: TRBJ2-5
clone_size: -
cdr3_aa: CASSPSSQQETQYF
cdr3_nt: TGTGCCAGCTCACCTAGTAGCCAGCAAGAGACCCAGTACTTC

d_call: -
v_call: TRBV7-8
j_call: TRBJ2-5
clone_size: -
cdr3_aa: CASSLKERQGGAETQYF
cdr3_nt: TGTGCCAGCAGTCTAAAAGAACGACAGGGCGGGGCAGAGACCCAGTACTTC

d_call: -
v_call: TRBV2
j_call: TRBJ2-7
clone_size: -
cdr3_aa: CASSDRITYEQYF
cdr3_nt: TGTGCCAGCAGTGACAGGATTACCTACGAGCAGTACTTC

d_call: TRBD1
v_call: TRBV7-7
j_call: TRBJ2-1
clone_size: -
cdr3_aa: CASSELGGEQFF
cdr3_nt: TGTGCTAGCAGCGAACTAGGGGGCGAGCAGTTCTTC

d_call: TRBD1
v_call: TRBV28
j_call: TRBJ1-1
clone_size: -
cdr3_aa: CASSYVAGGNTEAFF
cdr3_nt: TGTGCCAGCAGTTACGTGGCAGGGGGGAACACTGAAGCTTTCTTT

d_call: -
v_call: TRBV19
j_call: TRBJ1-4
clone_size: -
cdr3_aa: CASSTTLTNEKLFF
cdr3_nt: TGTGCCAGTAGTACCACTCTAACTAATGAAAAACTGTTTTTT

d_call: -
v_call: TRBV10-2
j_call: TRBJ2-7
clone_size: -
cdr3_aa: CASGSGPSYEQYF
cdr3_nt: TGCGCCAGCGGCAGTGGTCCCTCCTACGAGCAGTACTTC

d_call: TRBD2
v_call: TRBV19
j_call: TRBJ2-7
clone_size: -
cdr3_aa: CASSKGLAGGEQYF
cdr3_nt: TGTGCCAGTAGTAAGGGACTAGCGGGAGGCGAGCAGTACTTC

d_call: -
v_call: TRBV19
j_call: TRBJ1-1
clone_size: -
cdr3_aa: CASSMSGFTEAFF
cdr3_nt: TGTGCCAGTAGTATGTCGGGGTTCACTGAAGCTTTCTTT

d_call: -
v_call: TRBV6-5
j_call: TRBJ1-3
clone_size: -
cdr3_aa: CASSYWGTSSGNTIYF
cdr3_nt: TGTGCCAGCAGTTACTGGGGGACTAGCTCTGGAAACACCATATATTTT

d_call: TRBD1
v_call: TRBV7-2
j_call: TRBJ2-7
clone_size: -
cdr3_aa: CASSAARGTATYEQYF
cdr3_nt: TGTGCCAGCAGCGCCGCAAGAGGGACAGCAACCTACGAGCAGTACTTC

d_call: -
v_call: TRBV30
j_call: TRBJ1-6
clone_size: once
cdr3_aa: CAWSATADNSPLHF
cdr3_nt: TGTGCCTGGAGTGCGACAGCAGATAATTCACCCCTCCACTTT

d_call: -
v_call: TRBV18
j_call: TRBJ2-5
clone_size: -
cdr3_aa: CASSPRVGGQETQYF
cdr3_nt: TGTGCCAGCTCACCCCGGGTAGGGGGCCAAGAGACCCAGTACTTC

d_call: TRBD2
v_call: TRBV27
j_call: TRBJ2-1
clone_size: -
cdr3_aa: CASSVTSGRPGEQFF
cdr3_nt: TGTGCCAGCAGTGTGACTAGCGGGAGGCCCGGAGAGCAGTTCTTC

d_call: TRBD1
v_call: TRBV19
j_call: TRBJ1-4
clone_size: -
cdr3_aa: CATGTGRGNEKLFF
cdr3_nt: TGTGCCACCGGGACAGGGCGGGGAAATGAAAAACTGTTTTTT

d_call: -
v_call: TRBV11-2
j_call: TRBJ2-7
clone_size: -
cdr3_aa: CASSLEDRSRHEQYF
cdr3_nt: TGTGCCAGCAGCTTAGAGGACAGAAGTCGACACGAGCAGTACTTC

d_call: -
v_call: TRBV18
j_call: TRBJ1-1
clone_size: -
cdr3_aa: CASSRDSKNTEAFF
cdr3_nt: TGTGCCAGCTCACGTGACAGTAAGAACACTGAAGCTTTCTTT

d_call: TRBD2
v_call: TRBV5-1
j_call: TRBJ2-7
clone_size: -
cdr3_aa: CASSLGAGTSGSYEQYF
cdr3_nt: TGCGCCAGCAGCTTGGGGGCCGGGACTAGCGGCTCCTACGAGCAGTACTTC

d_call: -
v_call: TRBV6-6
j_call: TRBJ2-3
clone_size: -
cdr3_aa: CASSWGLGGADTQYF
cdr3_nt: TGTGCCAGCAGTTGGGGACTGGGGGGAGCAGATACGCAGTATTTT

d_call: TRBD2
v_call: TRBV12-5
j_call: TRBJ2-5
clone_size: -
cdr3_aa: CASGRAGAGGRETQYF
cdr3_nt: TGTGCTAGTGGCCGCGCCGGAGCGGGAGGGAGGGAGACCCAGTACTTC

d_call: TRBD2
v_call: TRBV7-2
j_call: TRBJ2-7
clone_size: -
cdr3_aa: CASSHGLAGEQQYF
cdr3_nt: TGTGCCAGCAGCCACGGACTAGCGGGGGAACAGCAGTACTTC

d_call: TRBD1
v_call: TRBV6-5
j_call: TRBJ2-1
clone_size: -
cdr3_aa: CASSYSTGGNEQFF
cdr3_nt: TGTGCCAGCAGTTACTCGACAGGGGGCAATGAGCAGTTCTTC

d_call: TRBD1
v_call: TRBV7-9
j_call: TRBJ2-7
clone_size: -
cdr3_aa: CASSWDRDEQYF
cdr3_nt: TGTGCCAGCAGCTGGGACAGGGACGAGCAGTACTTC

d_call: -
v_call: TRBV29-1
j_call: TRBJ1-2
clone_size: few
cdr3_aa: CSAYLTGANYGYTF
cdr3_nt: TGCAGCGCCTACCTGACAGGAGCAAACTATGGCTACACCTTC

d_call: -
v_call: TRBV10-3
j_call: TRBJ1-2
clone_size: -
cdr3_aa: CAISEYRDYGYTF
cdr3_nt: TGTGCCATCAGTGAATACAGGGACTATGGTTACACCTTC

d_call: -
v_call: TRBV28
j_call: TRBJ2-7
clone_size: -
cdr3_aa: CASTAGTYEQYF
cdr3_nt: TGTGCCAGCACGGCGGGAACCTACGAGCAGTACTTC

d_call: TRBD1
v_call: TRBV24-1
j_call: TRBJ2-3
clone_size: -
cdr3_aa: CATSEFHRGDTQYF
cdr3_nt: TGTGCCACCAGTGAATTCCACAGGGGGGATACGCAGTATTTT

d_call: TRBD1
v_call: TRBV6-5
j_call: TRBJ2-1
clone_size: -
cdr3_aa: CASSYGDSSNNEQFF
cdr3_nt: TGTGCCAGCAGTTACGGGGACAGTTCCAACAATGAGCAGTTCTTC

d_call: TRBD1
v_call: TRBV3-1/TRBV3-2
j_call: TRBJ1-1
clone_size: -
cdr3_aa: CASSRQGSTLF
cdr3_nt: TGTGCCAGCAGCCGACAGGGGAGCACCCTCTTT

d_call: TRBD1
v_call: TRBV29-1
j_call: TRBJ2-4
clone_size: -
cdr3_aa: CSVAGTGERDIQYF
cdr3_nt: TGCAGCGTAGCCGGGACAGGGGAGAGGGACATTCAGTACTTC

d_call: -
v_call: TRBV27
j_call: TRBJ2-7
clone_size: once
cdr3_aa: CASSVKPGLEQYF
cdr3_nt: TGTGCCAGCAGTGTTAAACCGGGTCTCGAGCAGTACTTC

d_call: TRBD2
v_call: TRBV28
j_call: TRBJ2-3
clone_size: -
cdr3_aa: CASSLLAGVSDTQYF
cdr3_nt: TGTGCCAGCAGCCTACTAGCGGGAGTTTCAGATACGCAGTATTTT

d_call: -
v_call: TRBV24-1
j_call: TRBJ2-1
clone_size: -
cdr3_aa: CATSETSYSYNEQFF
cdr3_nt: TGTGCCACCAGTGAAACTTCCTACTCCTACAATGAGCAGTTCTTC

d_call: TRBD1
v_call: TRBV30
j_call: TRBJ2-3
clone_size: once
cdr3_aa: CAWADRGLMDTQYF
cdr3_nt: TGTGCCTGGGCTGACAGGGGGCTTATGGATACGCAGTATTTT

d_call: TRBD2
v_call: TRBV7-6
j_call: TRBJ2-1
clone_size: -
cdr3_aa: CASSLAGTSETNEQFF
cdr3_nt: TGTGCCAGCAGCCTAGCCGGGACTAGCGAGACCAATGAGCAGTTCTTC

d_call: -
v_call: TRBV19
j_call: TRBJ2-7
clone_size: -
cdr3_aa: CASSIGGPREQYF
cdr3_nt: TGTGCCAGTAGTATAGGAGGGCCGAGGGAGCAGTACTTC

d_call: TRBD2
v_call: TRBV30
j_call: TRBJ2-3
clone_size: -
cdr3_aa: CAWSKTLAGSTDTQYF
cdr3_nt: TGTGCCTGGAGTAAGACTCTAGCGGGGAGCACAGATACGCAGTATTTT

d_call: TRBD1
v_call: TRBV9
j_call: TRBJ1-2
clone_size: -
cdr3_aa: CASSVGGTGIYGYTF
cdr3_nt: TGTGCCAGCAGCGTAGGCGGGACAGGGATCTATGGCTACACCTTC

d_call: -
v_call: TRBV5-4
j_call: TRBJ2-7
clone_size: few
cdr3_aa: CASSFELRDEQYF
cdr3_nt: TGTGCCAGCAGCTTCGAGCTTCGAGACGAGCAGTACTTC

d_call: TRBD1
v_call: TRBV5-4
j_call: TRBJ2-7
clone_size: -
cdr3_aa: CASSPNGGTGAYEQYF
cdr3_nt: TGTGCCAGCAGCCCGAACGGGGGGACAGGGGCCTACGAGCAGTACTTC

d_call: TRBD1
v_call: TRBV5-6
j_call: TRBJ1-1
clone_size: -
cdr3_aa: CASSLGMTGVTEAFF
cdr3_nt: TGTGCCAGCAGCTTGGGAATGACAGGGGTCACTGAAGCTTTCTTT

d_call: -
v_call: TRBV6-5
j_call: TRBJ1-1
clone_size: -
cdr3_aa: CASRQGTVGTEAFF
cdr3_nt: TGTGCCAGCAGGCAGGGGACGGTGGGCACTGAAGCTTTCTTT

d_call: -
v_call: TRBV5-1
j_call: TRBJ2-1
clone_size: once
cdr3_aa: CASSLPTSGISYNEQFF
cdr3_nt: TGCGCCAGCAGCTTGCCTACGTCCGGGATTAGTTACAATGAGCAGTTCTTC